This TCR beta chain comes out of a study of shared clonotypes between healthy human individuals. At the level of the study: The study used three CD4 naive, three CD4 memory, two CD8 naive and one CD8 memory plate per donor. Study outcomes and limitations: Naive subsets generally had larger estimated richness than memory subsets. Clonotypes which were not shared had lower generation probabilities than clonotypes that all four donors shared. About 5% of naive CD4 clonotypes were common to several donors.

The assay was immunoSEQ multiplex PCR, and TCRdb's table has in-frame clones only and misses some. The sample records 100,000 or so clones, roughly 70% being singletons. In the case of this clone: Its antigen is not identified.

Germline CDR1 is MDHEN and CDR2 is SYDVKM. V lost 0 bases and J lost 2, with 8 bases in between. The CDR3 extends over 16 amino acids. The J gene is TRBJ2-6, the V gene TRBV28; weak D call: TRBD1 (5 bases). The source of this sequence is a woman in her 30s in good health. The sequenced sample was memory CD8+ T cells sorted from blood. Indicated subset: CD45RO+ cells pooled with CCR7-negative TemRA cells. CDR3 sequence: CASSLWEGAGANVLTF. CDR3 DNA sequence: TGTGCCAGCAGTTTATGGGAAGGGGCTGGGGCCAACGTCCTGACTTTC. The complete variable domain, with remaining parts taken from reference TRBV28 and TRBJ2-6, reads DVKVTQSSRYLVKRTGEKVFLECVQDMDHENMFWYRQDPGLGLRLIYFSYDVKMKEKGDIPEGYSVSREKKERFSLILESASTNQTSMYLCASSLWEGAGANVLTFGAGSRLTVL.